The rows below give T cell receptor beta chains drawn from one sample of a study of response to subunit inactivated influenza vaccine. One entry per CDR3 protein results from TCRdb running MiXCR on the RT-PCR reads. In the table there are 650,000 to 800,000 distinct CDR3 sequences, roughly 20% of which are singletons. Source: PBMCs from blood, taken about 5 days after vaccination. These receptor sequences come from a man aged 50 or older who received an inactivated influenza vaccine. Each CDR3 is given with its conserved first and last residue. D genes are given only for firm matches. The size entry is marked missing in some rows and otherwise reads once, few, many or a size class.

d_call	v_call	j_call	clone_size	cdr3_nt	cdr3_aa
NA	TRBV10-2	TRBJ2-1	NA	TGCGCCAGCAGTGAGCAAGCGTCTGAGCAGTTCTTC	CASSEQASEQFF
NA	TRBV5-1	TRBJ2-4	NA	TGCGCCAGCAGCTTGGAACCAGCTCAAAACATTCAGTACTTC	CASSLEPAQNIQYF
NA	TRBV7-9	TRBJ2-2	NA	TGTGCCAGCAGCCTATCACTTCTCGGGGAGCTGTTTTTT	CASSLSLLGELFF
NA	TRBV5-6	TRBJ1-6	few	TGTGCCAGCAGCTCCCGACCTGGCCGTAATTCACCCCTCCACTTT	CASSSRPGRNSPLHF
NA	TRBV28	TRBJ1-1	many	TGTGCCAGCAGTCCAGGGTACACTGAAGCTTTCTTT	CASSPGYTEAFF
NA	TRBV5-1	TRBJ2-5	few	TGCGCCAGCAGCTTGTTCACCGAAGAGACCCAGTACTTC	CASSLFTEETQYF
NA	TRBV28	TRBJ2-6	NA	TGTGCCATGGGCCCTGGGTTCCCCTCCTCTGGGGCCAACGTCCTGACTTTC	CAMGPGFPSSGANVLTF
TRBD1	TRBV7-2	TRBJ2-1	few	TGTGCCAGCAGCTTAGAGGGGGCAACCTACAATGAGCAGTTCTTC	CASSLEGATYNEQFF
NA	TRBV4-3	TRBJ1-2	few	TGCGCCAGCAGCCAAGAGGGGAGGTATGGCTACACCTTC	CASSQEGRYGYTF
TRBD2	TRBV5-1	TRBJ2-1	NA	TGCGCCAGCAGCATGAGTAGCGGGGGGCGTTCGGGTGAGCAGTTCTTC	CASSMSSGGRSGEQFF
NA	TRBV7-2	TRBJ2-1	NA	TGTGCCAGCAGGGTAGCAGAATACAATGAGCAGTTCTTC	CASRVAEYNEQFF
TRBD2	TRBV11-2	TRBJ2-3	NA	TGTGCCAGCTACTCCCGCGGGACTAGCGGGATGGCAGATACGCAGTATTTT	CASYSRGTSGMADTQYF
NA	TRBV7-8	TRBJ2-7	many	TGTGCCAGCAGCCCAATGGGGACCGCTAAGTACGAGCAGTACTTC	CASSPMGTAKYEQYF
NA	TRBV6-2/TRBV6-3	TRBJ1-1	NA	TGTGCCAGCAGTTACTCGATTCAAGGGGCCACTGAAGCTTTCTTT	CASSYSIQGATEAFF
TRBD1	TRBV6-5	TRBJ1-2	NA	TGTGCCAGCAGTTACTCAGGGACAGGGAACTATGGCTACACCTTC	CASSYSGTGNYGYTF
NA	TRBV4-3	TRBJ2-7	few	TGCGCCAGCAGCCAAGGGGGGGTCGCCGAGCAGTACTTC	CASSQGGVAEQYF
NA	TRBV6-5	TRBJ1-5	NA	TGTGCCAGCAGTTACTCGAAGGGGGTGGAGAATCAGCCCCAGCATTTT	CASSYSKGVENQPQHF
NA	TRBV7-6	TRBJ2-1	NA	TGTGCCAGCAGCTCCTACACAGGCTTCTACAATGAGCAGTTCTTC	CASSSYTGFYNEQFF
TRBD2	TRBV7-8	TRBJ2-5	once	TGTGCCAGCTACGGGCTAGCGGGAGTATCATATGAGACCCAGTACTTC	CASYGLAGVSYETQYF
TRBD2	TRBV20-1	TRBJ2-5	few	TGCAGTGCTCCCTCTCTAGCGGGGGGACGAGAGACCCAGTACTTC	CSAPSLAGGRETQYF
NA	TRBV4-3	TRBJ1-4	few	TGCGCCAGCAGCCGCGGCCCAAGCGCTAGGGAAAAACTGTTTTTT	CASSRGPSAREKLFF
NA	TRBV20-1	TRBJ2-5	few	TGCAGTGCTAGGCGCGTCCAAGAGACCCAGTACTTC	CSARRVQETQYF
TRBD2	TRBV12-3/TRBV12-4	TRBJ2-7	few	TGTGCCAGCAGTTTAGGGACTAGGGTGTACGAGCAGTACTTC	CASSLGTRVYEQYF
TRBD2	TRBV20-1	TRBJ2-5	NA	TGCAGTGCCGGACTAGCGGGGGGATCAGAGACCCAGTACTTC	CSAGLAGGSETQYF
NA	TRBV20-1	TRBJ2-1	few	TGCAGTGCTAGAGATTTGGAGGTGGCTGCTTTTGACAATGAGCAGTTCTTC	CSARDLEVAAFDNEQFF
NA	TRBV27	TRBJ1-1	many	TGTGCCAGCAGCCCCGACAGTCGGTTGTCCAAAGCCAACACTGAAGCTTTCTTT	CASSPDSRLSKANTEAFF
TRBD1	TRBV6-1	TRBJ2-5	NA	TGTGCCAGCACCACACACCTAGCCTCGGACAGGTGGAGGGAGACCCAGTACTTC	CASTTHLASDRWRETQYF